The rows below give T cell receptor beta chains drawn from one sample of a study of blood T cell repertoires in COVID-19. TCRdb keeps only in-frame clones here, not all; method: immunoSEQ multiplex PCR. The top ten clones hold roughly 20% of a sample with 150,000 to 200,000 clones, around 84% of them seen once. The sequenced material came from peripheral blood. The receptors were sampled from a woman older than 75 with acute or convalescent COVID-19. Both conserved end residues are part of each CDR3. A D gene is named only where the DNA matches it firmly. The size field is filled for only some rows; it gives once, few, many or a size class.

TRBD1,TRBJ1-1,TRBV29-1,.,TGCAGCGTCGCCGGGACAGGGATAAAGAACACTGAAGCTTTCTTT,CSVAGTGIKNTEAFF
.,TRBJ1-1,TRBV3-1/TRBV3-2,.,TGTGCCAGCAGAAACAGGGCGACGGGGGAAGCTTTCTTT,CASRNRATGEAFF
TRBD2,TRBJ2-7,TRBV6-5,.,TGTGCCAGCAGTTACAGAGGGACTAGCGGGACCTACGAGCAGTACTTC,CASSYRGTSGTYEQYF
TRBD2,TRBJ2-5,TRBV18,few,TGTGCCAGCTCACCACGGCGGGGGAACGAAGAGACCCAGTACTTC,CASSPRRGNEETQYF
TRBD2,TRBJ2-2,TRBV7-2,.,TGTGCCAGCAGCCAGACTAGCTACGGGGAGCTGTTTTTT,CASSQTSYGELFF
.,TRBJ1-2,TRBV9,.,TGTGCCAGCAGCGTAGAGGGAGGAAACTATGGCTACACCTTC,CASSVEGGNYGYTF
.,TRBJ1-1,TRBV18,once,TGTGCCAGCTCACCTCAGGGAGGCGTAAGGAACACTGAAGCTTTCTTT,CASSPQGGVRNTEAFF
.,TRBJ2-7,TRBV19,.,TGTGCCAGTAGTATAGGAGGGAACGAGCAGTACTTC,CASSIGGNEQYF
.,TRBJ2-2,TRBV7-3,.,TGTGCCAGCAGCTTAGGGTCTAGAATCTTTTCCGGGGAGCTGTTTTTT,CASSLGSRIFSGELFF
TRBD2,TRBJ2-5,TRBV28,.,TGTGCCAGCAGTTTCCGGGGAGGGTCTACGGAGACCCAGTACTTC,CASSFRGGSTETQYF
TRBD2,TRBJ2-1,TRBV19,.,TGTGCCAGCAATGTAGCGGGGGGGCCCGGAGTGCAGTTCTTC,CASNVAGGPGVQFF
TRBD1,TRBJ2-1,TRBV5-1,.,TGCGCCAGCAGCTTCCTAAAAGTCGGGACAGGGGATTACAATGAGCAGTTCTTC,CASSFLKVGTGDYNEQFF
.,TRBJ1-1,TRBV10-3,.,TGTGCCATCAGTGCGACAGGGAACACTGAAGCTTTCTTT,CAISATGNTEAFF
TRBD2,TRBJ2-1,TRBV6-5,.,TGTGCCAGCAGTTCGCCGGGACTAGCGGGGGTTAATGAGCAGTTCTTC,CASSSPGLAGVNEQFF
.,TRBJ1-2,TRBV19,.,TGTGCCAGTAGTATGAGCTTTCTCAACTATGGCTACACCTTC,CASSMSFLNYGYTF
TRBD1,TRBJ2-1,TRBV5-4,.,TGTGCCAGCAGCTTGCCAAGAGACAGGGGTTTTGAGCAGTTCTTC,CASSLPRDRGFEQFF
.,TRBJ2-2,TRBV5-4,.,TGTGCCAGCAGCCGAACGGGGAACACCGGGGAGCTGTTTTTT,CASSRTGNTGELFF
TRBD2,TRBJ2-5,TRBV28,.,TGTGCCAGCCGGGACTATCAAGAGACCCAGTACTTC,CASRDYQETQYF
.,TRBJ2-1,TRBV29-1,.,TGCAGCGTTGAAGGCAGGGTTTCCTACAATGAGCAGTTCTTC,CSVEGRVSYNEQFF
.,TRBJ2-7,TRBV6-2/TRBV6-3,.,TGTGCCAGCACCCCGGGTGAGGTGCCCGTAGAGGGCTACGAGCAGTACTTC,CASTPGEVPVEGYEQYF